This TCR beta chain was obtained from a study of T cell responses to AZD1222 COVID-19 vaccine. Study-wide findings and caveats: Spike-specific TCRs gained breadth and depth after people received two AZD1222 doses. Only six AZD1222 recipients tested seropositive at baseline.

On this clone itself: What it binds is not known.

Germline CDR1 MDHEN, CDR2 SYDVKM. This CDR3 spans 15 amino acids. Unmatched junction bases numbered 14, after V lost 10 bases and J lost 3 bases. Repertoires were generated with immunoSEQ multiplex PCR, while TCRdb's copy carries only in-frame clones and drops some. The repertoire holds more than 70,000 clones, with 70% to 90% as singletons. This material consisted of peripheral blood, taken on day 0 of AZD1222 vaccination. The TCR comes from an adult in good health. This chain links TRBV28 with TRBJ2-5, with 7 positions matching TRBD1. The DNA for the CDR3 is TGTGCCACCTGTCAAGGGACGGGGACAGAAGAGACCCAGTACTTC. Its translation is CATCQGTGTEETQYF.